This TCR beta chain is from a study of blood T cells in healthy people across ages. Note on this clonotype: No antigen is known for it.

Through a sample-barcoded 5' primer and a J-beta primer mix, a second PCR was run for roughly 7 to 12 cycles. Each cDNA molecule, via a template-switch adaptor with 12 random nucleotides, was tagged. From each sample, at least 3 million paired-end reads containing CDR3 were obtained. TCRdb reanalysed the 5' RACE reads using MiXCR and keeps one entry per CDR3 protein. The data contain about 1,500,000 distinct CDR3 sequences, over 25% of them singletons. Overall study findings and caveats: Diversity was estimated from one million T cells, and these estimates were considered underestimates.

Trimming removed 7 bases at V and 12 bases at J, with 16 bases between. Looked up from germline, CDR1 is SNHLY and CDR2 is FYNNEI. This CDR3 is 11 amino acids long. The receptor was isolated from a woman aged 25 to 39 in good health. Sequenced input: blood. This rearrangement joins TRBV2 to TRBJ2-7; maybe TRBD1 (6 bases). Here the CDR3 reads CASTSQGTRYF. CDR3 DNA: TGTGCCAGCACCTCCCAGGGGACCCGGTACTTC.